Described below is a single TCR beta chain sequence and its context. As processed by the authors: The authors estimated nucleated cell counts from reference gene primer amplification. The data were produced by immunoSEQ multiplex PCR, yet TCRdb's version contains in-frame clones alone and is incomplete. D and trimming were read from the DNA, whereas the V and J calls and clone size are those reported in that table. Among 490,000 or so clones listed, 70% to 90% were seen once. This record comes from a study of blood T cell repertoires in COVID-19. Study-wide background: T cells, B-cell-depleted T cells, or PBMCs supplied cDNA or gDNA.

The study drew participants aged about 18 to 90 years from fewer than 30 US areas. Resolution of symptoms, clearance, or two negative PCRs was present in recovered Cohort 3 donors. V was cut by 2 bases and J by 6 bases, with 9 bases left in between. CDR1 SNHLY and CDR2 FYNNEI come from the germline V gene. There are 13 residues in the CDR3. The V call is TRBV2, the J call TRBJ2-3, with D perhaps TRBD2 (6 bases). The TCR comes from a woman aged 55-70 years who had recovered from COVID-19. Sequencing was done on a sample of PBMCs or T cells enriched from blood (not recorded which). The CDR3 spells CASSETSRDTQYF. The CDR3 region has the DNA TGTGCCAGCAGTGAAACTAGCAGGGATACGCAGTATTTT.